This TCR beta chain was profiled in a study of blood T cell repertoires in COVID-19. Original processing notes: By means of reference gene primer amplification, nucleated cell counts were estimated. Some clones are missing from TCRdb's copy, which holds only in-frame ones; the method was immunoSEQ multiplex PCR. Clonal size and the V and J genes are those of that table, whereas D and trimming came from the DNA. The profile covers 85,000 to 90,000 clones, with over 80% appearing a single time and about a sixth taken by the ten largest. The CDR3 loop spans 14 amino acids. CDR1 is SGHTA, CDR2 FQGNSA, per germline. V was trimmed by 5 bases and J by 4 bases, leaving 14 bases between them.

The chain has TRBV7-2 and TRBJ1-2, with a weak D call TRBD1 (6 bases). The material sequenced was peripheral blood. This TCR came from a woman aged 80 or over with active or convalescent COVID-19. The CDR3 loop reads CASSPTGTPYGYTF. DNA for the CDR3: TGTGCCAGCAGCCCAACCGGGACACCCTATGGCTACACCTTC.